This TCR beta chain was recovered during a study of shared clonotypes between healthy human individuals (dated by TCRdb to 2020 to 2022). A note on the overall study: The cohort comprised two women and a few men aged 18 to 49 years. For each donor, three plates each were used for CD4 naive and CD4 memory, two plates were used for CD8 naive, and one plate was used for CD8 memory. To estimate repertoire size and how much clonotypes are shared between individuals, the study performed deep sequencing of blood TCR repertoires from a few healthy adults. Libraries were prepared and TCR repertoires were sequenced by different laboratories using diverse techniques, in order to increase sequencing depth and limit assay-specific biases. Each donor's leukapheresis produced roughly between roughly 0.85 and 9.5 billion PBMCs.

CD8 naive samples were obtained by positive selection for CCR7 among CD45RO-negative cells, yielding a CD45RA+CCR7+ population from which TemRA cells were excluded. Donors were healthy HIV-negative adults with no recently reported acute infections or vaccinations. Only Caucasian adults living in Nashville, Tennessee, USA were represented among the donors. After blood collection by leukapheresis, PBMCs were isolated using Ficoll-Histopaque density gradient centrifugation and then cryopreserved in the vapor phase of liquid nitrogen. Analytical flow cytometry was used to check the purity and quantity of each magnetically sorted T cell population. Each sorted fraction had its genomic DNA isolated and then quantified by UV absorbance on a Nanodrop 2000c. TCR CDR3 regions were amplified from genomic DNA by multiplex PCR using the deep immunoSEQ assay. Genomic DNA extracted from each cell subset was distributed evenly over all wells of several immunoSEQ 96-well plates, and each plate served as one replicate. For sorted subsets, 150 to 200 ng genomic DNA, equal to 30,000 or so T cell genomes, was loaded into each replicate PCR. The purified libraries were quantified using a Qubit 3.0 fluorometer, sized with a Bioanalyzer 2100, and then quantified again using the KAPA Library Quantification kit. A separate single-read 150-cycle Illumina NextSeq 550 flow cell was used to sequence each immunoSEQ 96-well plate. In the authors' own workflow: Because only junctional sequences without quality scores were contained in the immunoSEQ output, filtering matching that applied to full-length reads could not be performed. To assign V/J genes and CDR3, sequences were annotated using PyIR, a Python wrapper for IgBLAST v1.9, with IMGT germline references. Reads with weak V/J assignments (E-value above 1e-6), missing CDR3, stop codons, out-of-frame junctions, or ambiguous translated residues were removed. V3J clonotypes were defined as sequences sharing an identical inferred V gene, J gene, and CDR3 amino acid sequence. The percentage overlap between two repertoires was calculated by dividing the number of shared unique clonotypes by the size of the smaller repertoire. Richness of each repertoire was evaluated using RTK rarefaction, the Chao1 estimator, and Recon v2.1 estimates of unobserved clonotypes. Generation probabilities were computed with OLGA for all TCRbeta clonotypes obtained by the gDNA method from a few donors. This immuneACCESS table, as held by TCRdb, lists in-frame sequences with V and J called but not all clones. Of the missing ones, under half trace to an unresolved V gene in checked studies; the others have no known cause. For V, J and clone size, that table is used; D and trimming come from the DNA. This sample comprises about 2.1 million clones, over 85% of them detected only once. The ten largest clonotypes hold 1.5% to 2% of the sample.

What the study reported, not specific to this receptor: Clonotypes shared by all four sorted-subset donors showed higher generation probabilities than non-shared clonotypes. Incomplete sequencing was indicated by rarefaction of sorted-subset datasets, despite the large sequencing depth. Roughly 5% of naive CD4, around 4% of naive CD8, 2.3% of memory CD4, and roughly 0.4% of memory CD8 clonotypes were shared across a few donors. Pairwise subsampling indicated that sequencing depth was expected to affect the degree of clonotype sharing among donors. Naive subsets generally had larger estimated clonotype richness than memory subsets. Sampling was limited to blood, and TCR repertoires in tissue likely differ from TCR repertoires in blood. Because the study included a small number of donors, the genetic and exposure-history diversity represented was limited.

A remark on this clone: The antigen it recognizes is unknown. It has no much larger one-base neighbor in the sample; base qualities were not kept.

The germline V and J ends show losses of 8 bases and 3 bases respectively, and no gene match explains 7 bases of the junction. Spanning cysteine to phenylalanine, the CDR3 consists of 15 amino acids. Just the 45-base CDR3 DNA is kept, in frame starting at base 1. Reading the germline V gene gives CDR1 SNHLY and CDR2 FYNNEI. The rearranged segments are TRBV2 and TRBJ2-3, with 11 bases aligning to TRBD2. This receptor was identified in a man aged 18 to 30 in good health. Some clones in this sample may be carry-over from other donors' samples. The sample comprised naive CD8+ T cells from PBMCs. The meaning of the sample's cell subset or site label: CD45RA+CCR7+. The DNA reads as follows: TGTGCCAGCCCAATAGCGGGAGGGCCGACAGATACGCAGTATTTT. This codes for CASPIAGGPTDTQYF.